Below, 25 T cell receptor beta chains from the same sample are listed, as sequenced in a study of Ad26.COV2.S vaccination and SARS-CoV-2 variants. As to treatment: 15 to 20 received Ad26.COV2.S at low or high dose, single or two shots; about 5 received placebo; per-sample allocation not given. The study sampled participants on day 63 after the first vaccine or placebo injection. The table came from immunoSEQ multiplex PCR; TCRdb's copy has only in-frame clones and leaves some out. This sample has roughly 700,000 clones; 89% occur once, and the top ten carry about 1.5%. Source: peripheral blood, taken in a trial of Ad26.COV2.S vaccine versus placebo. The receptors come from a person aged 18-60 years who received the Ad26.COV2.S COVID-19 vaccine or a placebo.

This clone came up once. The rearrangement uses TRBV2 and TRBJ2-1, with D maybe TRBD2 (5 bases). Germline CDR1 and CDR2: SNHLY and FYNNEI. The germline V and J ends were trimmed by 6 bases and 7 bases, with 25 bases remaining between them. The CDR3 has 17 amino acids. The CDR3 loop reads CASSAALLDGERNEQFF. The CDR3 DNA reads TGTGCCAGCAGCGCCGCCCTGTTGGACGGGGAACGGAATGAGCAGTTCTTC. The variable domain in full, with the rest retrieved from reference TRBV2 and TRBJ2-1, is EPEVTQTPSHQVTQMGQEVILRCVPISNHLYFYWYRQILGQKVEFLVSFYNNEISEKSEIFDDQFSVERPDGSNFTLKIRSTKLEDSAMYFCASSAALLDGERNEQFFGPGTRLTVL.

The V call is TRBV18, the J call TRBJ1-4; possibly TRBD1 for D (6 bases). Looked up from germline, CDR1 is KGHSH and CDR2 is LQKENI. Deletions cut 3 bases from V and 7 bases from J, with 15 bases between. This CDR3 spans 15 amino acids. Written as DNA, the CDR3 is TGTGCCAGCTCACCGCAACAGGGCAGGGGTGAAAAACTGTTTTTT. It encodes CASSPQQGRGEKLFF. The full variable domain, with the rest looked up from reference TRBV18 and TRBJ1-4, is NAGVMQNPRHLVRRRGQEARLRCSPMKGHSHVYWYRQLPEEGLKFMVYLQKENIIDESGMPKERFSAEFPKEGPSILRIQQVVRGDSAAYFCASSPQQGRGEKLFFGSGTQLSVL.

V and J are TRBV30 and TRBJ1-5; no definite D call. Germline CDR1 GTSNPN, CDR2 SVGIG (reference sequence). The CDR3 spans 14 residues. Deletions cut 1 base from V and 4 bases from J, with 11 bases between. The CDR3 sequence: CAWSGTALNQPQHF. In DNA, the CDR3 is TGTGCCTGGAGTGGGACGGCCTTGAATCAGCCCCAGCATTTT.

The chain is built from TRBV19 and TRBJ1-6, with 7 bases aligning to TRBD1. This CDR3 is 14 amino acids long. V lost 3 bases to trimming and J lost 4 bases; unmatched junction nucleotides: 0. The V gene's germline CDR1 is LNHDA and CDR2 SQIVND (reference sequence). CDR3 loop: CASSMDRYNSPLHF. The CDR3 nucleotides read TGTGCCAGTAGTATGGACAGGTATAATTCACCCCTCCACTTT.

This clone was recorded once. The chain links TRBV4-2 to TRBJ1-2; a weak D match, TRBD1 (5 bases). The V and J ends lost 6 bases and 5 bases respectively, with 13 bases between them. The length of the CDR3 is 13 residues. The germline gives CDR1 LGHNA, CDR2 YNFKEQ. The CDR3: CASRGVWGYGYTF. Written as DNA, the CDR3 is TGTGCCAGCAGGGGAGTGTGGGGGTATGGCTACACCTTC.

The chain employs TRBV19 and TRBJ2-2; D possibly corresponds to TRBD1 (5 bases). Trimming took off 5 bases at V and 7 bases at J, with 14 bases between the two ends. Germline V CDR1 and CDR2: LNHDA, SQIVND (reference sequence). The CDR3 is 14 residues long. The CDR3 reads CASSLQGEVGELFF. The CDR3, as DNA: TGTGCCAGTAGTCTCCAGGGTGAGGTCGGGGAGCTGTTTTTT.

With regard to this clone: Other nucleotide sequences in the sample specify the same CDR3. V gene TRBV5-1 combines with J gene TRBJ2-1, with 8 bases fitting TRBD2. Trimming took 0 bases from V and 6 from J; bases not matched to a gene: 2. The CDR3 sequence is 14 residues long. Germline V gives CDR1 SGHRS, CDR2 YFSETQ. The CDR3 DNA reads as TGCGCCAGCAGCTTGGGGCTAGCGGGCAATGAGCAGTTCTTC. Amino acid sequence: CASSLGLAGNEQFF.

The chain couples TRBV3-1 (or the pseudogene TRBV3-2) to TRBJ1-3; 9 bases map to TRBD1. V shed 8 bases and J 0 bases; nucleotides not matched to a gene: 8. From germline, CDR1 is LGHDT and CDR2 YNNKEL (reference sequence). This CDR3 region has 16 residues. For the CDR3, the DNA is TGTGCCAGCGGAGGACAGGGGCATTACTCTGGAAACACCATATATTTT. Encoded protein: CASGGQGHYSGNTIYF.

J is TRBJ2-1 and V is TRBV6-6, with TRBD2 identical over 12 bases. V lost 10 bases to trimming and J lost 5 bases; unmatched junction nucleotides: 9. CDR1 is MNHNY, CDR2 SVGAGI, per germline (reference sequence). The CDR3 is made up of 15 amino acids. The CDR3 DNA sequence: TGTGCCACCGCGGCTAGCGGGGGGGCGGACAATGAGCAGTTCTTC. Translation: CATAASGGADNEQFF.

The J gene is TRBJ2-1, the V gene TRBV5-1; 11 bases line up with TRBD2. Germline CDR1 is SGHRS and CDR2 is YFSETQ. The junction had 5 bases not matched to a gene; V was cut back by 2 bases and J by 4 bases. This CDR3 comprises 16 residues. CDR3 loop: CASSFLAGGRYNEQFF. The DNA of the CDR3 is TGCGCCAGCAGCTTCCTAGCGGGGGGACGGTACAATGAGCAGTTCTTC.

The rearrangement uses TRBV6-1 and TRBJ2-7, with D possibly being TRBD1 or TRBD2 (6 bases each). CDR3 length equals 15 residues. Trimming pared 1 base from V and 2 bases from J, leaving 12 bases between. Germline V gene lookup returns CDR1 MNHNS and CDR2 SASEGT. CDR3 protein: CASSEGGAPAYEQYF. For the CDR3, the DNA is TGTGCCAGCAGTGAAGGGGGGGCCCCAGCCTACGAGCAGTACTTC.

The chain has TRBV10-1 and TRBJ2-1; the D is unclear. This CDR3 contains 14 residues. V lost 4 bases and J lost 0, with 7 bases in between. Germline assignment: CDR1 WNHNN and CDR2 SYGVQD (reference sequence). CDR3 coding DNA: TGCGCCAGCAGTGGAGCTAGCTCCTACAATGAGCAGTTCTTC. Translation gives CASSGASSYNEQFF.

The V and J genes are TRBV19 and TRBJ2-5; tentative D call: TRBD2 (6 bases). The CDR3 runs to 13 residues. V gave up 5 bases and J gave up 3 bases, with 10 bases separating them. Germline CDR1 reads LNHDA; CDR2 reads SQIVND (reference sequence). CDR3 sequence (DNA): TGTGCCAGTAGTGCTAGCGTAAAAGAGACCCAGTACTTC. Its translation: CASSASVKETQYF.

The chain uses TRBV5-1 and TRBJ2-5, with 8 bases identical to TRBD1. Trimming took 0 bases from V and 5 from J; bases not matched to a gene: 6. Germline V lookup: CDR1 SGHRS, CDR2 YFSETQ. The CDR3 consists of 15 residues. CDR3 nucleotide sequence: TGCGCCAGCAGCTTGGAATCCAGGGGGCCGGAGACCCAGTACTTC. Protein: CASSLESRGPETQYF.

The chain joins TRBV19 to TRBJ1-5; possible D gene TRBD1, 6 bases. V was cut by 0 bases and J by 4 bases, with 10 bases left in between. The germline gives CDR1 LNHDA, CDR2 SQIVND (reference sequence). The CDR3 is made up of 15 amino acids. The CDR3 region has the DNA TGTGCCAGTAGTATAGATCCAGGGGTGAATCAGCCCCAGCATTTT. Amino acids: CASSIDPGVNQPQHF.

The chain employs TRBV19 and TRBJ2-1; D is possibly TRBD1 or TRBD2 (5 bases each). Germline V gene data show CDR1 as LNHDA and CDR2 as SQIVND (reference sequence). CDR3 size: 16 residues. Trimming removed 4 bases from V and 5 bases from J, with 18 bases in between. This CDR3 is CASSRGRDPTDNEQFF. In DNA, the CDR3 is TGTGCCAGTAGTAGGGGTCGGGACCCTACGGACAATGAGCAGTTCTTC.

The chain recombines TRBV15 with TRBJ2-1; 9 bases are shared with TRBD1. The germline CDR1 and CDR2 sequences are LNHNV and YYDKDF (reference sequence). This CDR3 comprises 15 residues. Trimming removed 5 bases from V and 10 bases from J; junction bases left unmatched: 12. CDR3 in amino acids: CATSGRDREVGEQFF. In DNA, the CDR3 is TGTGCCACCAGCGGCCGGGACAGGGAGGTAGGCGAGCAGTTCTTC.

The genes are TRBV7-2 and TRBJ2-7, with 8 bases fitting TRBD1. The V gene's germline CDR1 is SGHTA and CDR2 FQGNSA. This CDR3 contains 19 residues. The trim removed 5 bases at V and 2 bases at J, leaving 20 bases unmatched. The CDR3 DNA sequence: TGTGCCAGCAGCCCCGTCCCCTTAATCCGGGACAGGTCGACCTACGAGCAGTACTTC. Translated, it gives CASSPVPLIRDRSTYEQYF.

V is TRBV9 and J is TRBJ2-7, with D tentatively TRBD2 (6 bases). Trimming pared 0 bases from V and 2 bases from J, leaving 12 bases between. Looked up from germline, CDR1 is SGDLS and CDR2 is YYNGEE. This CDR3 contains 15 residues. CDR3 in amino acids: CASSVALRGAYEQYF. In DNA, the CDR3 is TGTGCCAGCAGCGTAGCCTTGCGGGGAGCCTACGAGCAGTACTTC.

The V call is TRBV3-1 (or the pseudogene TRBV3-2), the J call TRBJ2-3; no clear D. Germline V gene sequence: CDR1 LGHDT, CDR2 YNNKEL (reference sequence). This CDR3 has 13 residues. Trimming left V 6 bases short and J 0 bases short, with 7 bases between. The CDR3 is CASRASSTDTQYF. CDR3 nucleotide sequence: TGTGCCAGCAGGGCCTCTAGCACAGATACGCAGTATTTT.

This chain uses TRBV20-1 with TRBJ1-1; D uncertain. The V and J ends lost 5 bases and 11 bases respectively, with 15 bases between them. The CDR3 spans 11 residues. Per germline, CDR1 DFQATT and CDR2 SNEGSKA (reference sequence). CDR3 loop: CSASTGPGAFF. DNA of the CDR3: TGCAGTGCTTCGACCGGGCCGGGGGCTTTCTTT.

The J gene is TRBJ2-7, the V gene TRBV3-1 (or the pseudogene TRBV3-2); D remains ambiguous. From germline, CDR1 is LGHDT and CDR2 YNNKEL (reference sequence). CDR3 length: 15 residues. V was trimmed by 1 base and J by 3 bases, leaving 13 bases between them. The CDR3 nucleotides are TGTGCCAGCAGCCAAGGGGCGCGGAGCTACTACGAGCAGTACTTC. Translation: CASSQGARSYYEQYF.

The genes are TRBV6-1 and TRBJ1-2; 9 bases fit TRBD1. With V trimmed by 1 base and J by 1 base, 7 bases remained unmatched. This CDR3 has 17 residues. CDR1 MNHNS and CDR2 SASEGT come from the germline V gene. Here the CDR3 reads CASSEGNRGRSNYGYTF. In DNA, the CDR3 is TGTGCCAGCAGTGAAGGAAACAGGGGGCGAAGTAACTATGGCTACACCTTC.

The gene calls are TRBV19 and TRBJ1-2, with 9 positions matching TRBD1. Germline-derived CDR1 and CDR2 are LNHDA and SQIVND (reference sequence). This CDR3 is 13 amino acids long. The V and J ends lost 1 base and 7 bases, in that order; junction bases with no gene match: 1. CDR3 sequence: CASSIAQGAGYTF. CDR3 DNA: TGTGCCAGTAGTATAGCACAGGGGGCTGGCTACACCTTC. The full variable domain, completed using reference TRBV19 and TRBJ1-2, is DGGITQSPKYLFRKEGQNVTLSCEQNLNHDAMYWYRQDPGQGLRLIYYSQIVNDFQKGDIAEGYSVSREKKESFPLTVTSAQKNPTAFYLCASSIAQGAGYTFGSGTRLTVV.

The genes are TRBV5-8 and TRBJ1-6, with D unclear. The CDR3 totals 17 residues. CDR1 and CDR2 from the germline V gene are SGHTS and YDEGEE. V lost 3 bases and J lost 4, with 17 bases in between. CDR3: CASSWGIGRTYNSPLHF. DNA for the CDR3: TGTGCCAGCAGCTGGGGTATAGGGCGGACTTATAATTCACCCCTCCACTTT.